This passage covers 22 T cell receptor beta chains from one sample sequenced in a study of long-term antiretroviral therapy in people with HIV. An immunoSEQ assay, version v3.0, was performed at survey level. Generated by immunoSEQ multiplex PCR, the TCRdb table keeps only in-frame clones and is missing some. The repertoire consists of 32,000 or so clones, with over 65% occurring once and the leading ten covering about 7.1%. The sample consisted of unsorted PBMCs, taken 2 years after starting antiretroviral therapy. These receptors were collected from a woman aged 50 to 65 with HIV.

The chain is built from TRBV29-1 and TRBJ2-7; 7 bases match TRBD1. Per the germline V gene, CDR1 is SQVTM and CDR2 is ANQGSEA. The CDR3 spans 14 residues. The J segment lost 3 bases and the V segment lost 4 bases, leaving 9 bases of the junction unmatched. In DNA form, the CDR3 reads TGCAGCGTTGGTGTCAGGGGGTTTGTCTACGAGCAGTACTTC. This sequence encodes CSVGVRGFVYEQYF.

The chain uses TRBV19 and TRBJ1-5; D is undetermined. CDR1 is LNHDA, CDR2 SQIVND, per germline (reference sequence). The germline V and J ends were trimmed by 7 bases and 0 bases, with 7 bases remaining between them. The CDR3 consists of 13 residues. Here the CDR3 reads CASTDNSNQPQHF. CDR3 DNA: TGTGCCAGTACAGACAATAGCAATCAGCCCCAGCATTTT.

This chain uses TRBV5-4 with TRBJ2-5, with unresolved D. Looked up from germline, CDR1 is SGHNT and CDR2 is YYREEE (reference sequence). Trimming took 3 bases from V and 2 from J, leaving 11 bases between them. The CDR3 has 14 residues. CDR3 nucleotide sequence: TGTGCCAGCAGCTACTATGGGTGGCAAGAGACCCAGTACTTC. Its translation: CASSYYGWQETQYF.

V and J are TRBV9 and TRBJ1-4, with 8 positions matching TRBD1. Trimming cost V 3 bases and J 5 bases; bases outside gene matches: 3. Germline-derived CDR1 and CDR2 are SGDLS and YYNGEE. The CDR3 sequence is 14 residues long. CDR3: CASSGDRRNEKLFF. The CDR3 region has the DNA TGTGCCAGCAGCGGGGACAGGAGGAATGAAAAACTGTTTTTT.

The chain has TRBV27 and TRBJ2-7; D might be TRBD1 (6 bases). Trimming pared 3 bases from V and 1 base from J, leaving 13 bases between. The CDR3 consists of 15 residues. The V gene's germline CDR1 is MNHEY and CDR2 SMNVEV (reference sequence). Written as DNA, the CDR3 is TGTGCCAGCAGTTTTCGGGGCAGGGGTTCCTACGAGCAGTACTTC. Encoded protein: CASSFRGRGSYEQYF.

The chain is built from TRBV7-9 and TRBJ1-3; D is uncertain. Germline V lookup: CDR1 SEHNR, CDR2 FQNEAQ (reference sequence). V shed 5 bases and J shed 2 bases, with 13 bases lying between them. The CDR3 has 15 residues. The CDR3: CASSKQSTPGNTIYF. DNA of the CDR3: TGTGCCAGCAGCAAACAGTCCACCCCTGGAAACACCATATATTTT.

The V and J genes are TRBV30 and TRBJ2-3, with D perhaps assigned TRBD1 or TRBD2 (6 bases each). Between the trimmed V and J ends, which lost 7 bases and 3 bases, there was a span of 23 bases. Germline CDR1 is GTSNPN and CDR2 is SVGIG (reference sequence). This CDR3 comprises 16 residues. In nucleotides, the CDR3 is TGTGCCTATCACCCTACGGGGGCGAGGTTTACAGATACGCAGTATTTT. Translating it yields CAYHPTGARFTDTQYF.

The rearrangement links TRBV5-1 to TRBJ1-3; D is unresolved. Germline V gives CDR1 SGHRS, CDR2 YFSETQ. V lost 2 bases to trimming and J lost 9 bases, with 9 bases between them. CDR3 length: 12 residues. Written as DNA, the CDR3 is TGCGCCAGCAGCTTAGAAGCGGGCACCATATATTTT. Its translation: CASSLEAGTIYF.

The V call is TRBV5-6, the J call TRBJ2-3, with D possibly matching TRBD1 (5 bases). The length of the CDR3 is 16 residues. Trimming cost V 2 bases and J 0 bases, with 13 bases left between them. From germline, CDR1 is SGHDT and CDR2 YYEEEE. CDR3 nucleotide sequence: TGTGCCAGCAGCTTCCCCCAGGGTGGGAGCACAGATACGCAGTATTTT. This sequence encodes CASSFPQGGSTDTQYF. Complete variable domain (other parts from reference TRBV5-6 and TRBJ2-3): DAGVTQSPTHLIKTRGQQVTLRCSPKSGHDTVSWYQQALGQGPQFIFQYYEEEERQRGNFPDRFSGHQFPNYSSELNVNALLLGDSALYLCASSFPQGGSTDTQYFGPGTRLTVL.

The chain couples TRBV10-1 to TRBJ1-6, with D possibly matching TRBD1 (6 bases). The CDR3 sequence is 13 residues long. Germline CDR1 reads WNHNN; CDR2 reads SYGVQD (reference sequence). Deletions cut 5 bases from V and 7 bases from J, with 9 bases between. CDR3 nucleotides: TGCGCCAGCAGTATGACAGGAAATTCACCCCTCCACTTT. It specifies CASSMTGNSPLHF.

This clone was observed a handful of times. This rearrangement joins TRBV4-2 to TRBJ1-5, with D hard to call. The V gene lost 4 bases and the J gene lost 5 bases, with 9 bases spanning the gap. Looked up from germline, CDR1 is LGHNA and CDR2 is YNFKEQ. The CDR3 consists of 13 residues. The CDR3 DNA follows: TGTGCCAGCAGCCCTGACAAGGATCAGCCCCAGCATTTT. This sequence encodes CASSPDKDQPQHF.

This clone was found once. The chain is built from TRBV7-3 and TRBJ2-7, with D possibly called TRBD1 or TRBD2 (5 bases each). The length of the CDR3 is 14 residues. In germline, CDR1 is SGHTA, CDR2 FQGTGA. V shed 5 bases and J shed 2 bases, with 13 bases lying between them. CDR3 in amino acids: CASSPGTAPYEQYF. For the CDR3, the DNA is TGTGCCAGCAGCCCCGGGACGGCCCCCTACGAGCAGTACTTC.

This clone has only one observation. The V call is TRBV18, the J call TRBJ1-5, with TRBD1 as a possible D gene (6 bases). The V gene's germline CDR1 is KGHSH and CDR2 LQKENI. There are 15 residues in the CDR3. V gave up 5 bases and J gave up 3 bases, with 14 bases separating them. The CDR3 coding sequence is TGTGCCAGCTCATCGCGACAGGTTTCCAATCAGCCCCAGCATTTT. This encodes CASSSRQVSNQPQHF.

This sequence joins TRBV30 and TRBJ1-6; maybe TRBD1 (6 bases). Germline V lookup: CDR1 GTSNPN, CDR2 SVGIG (reference sequence). The CDR3 has 17 residues. Trimming left V 2 bases short and J 8 bases short, with 22 bases between. CDR3 region: CAWSPTRSGTIDSPLHF. In DNA, the CDR3 is TGTGCCTGGAGTCCCACCCGATCCGGGACAATAGATTCACCCCTCCACTTT.

This clone was detected once. The junction differs from germline at one of its ends, possibly a read error. J is TRBJ1-1 and V is TRBV5-3, with D possibly TRBD1 on 6 matching bases. TRBV5-3 has ORF status, its function being uncertain. This CDR3 region has 14 residues. CDR3 amino acids: CASSLGGMNTEAFF. CDR3 bases: TGTGCCAGCAGCTTAGGGGGGATGAACACTGAAGCTTTCTTT.

This clone showed up just a few times. The genes are TRBV11-2 and TRBJ1-6; TRBD1 aligns across 10 bases. Germline V lookup: CDR1 SGHAT, CDR2 FQNNGV. The CDR3 is 15 residues long. The V gene end was trimmed by 5 bases and the J gene end by 7 bases; junction bases not matched to a gene: 5. The CDR3 region is CASSPRDRGNSPLHF. The CDR3 DNA is TGTGCCAGCAGCCCCAGGGACAGGGGAAATTCACCCCTCCACTTT.

The chain joins TRBV5-6 to TRBJ2-6, with a tentative D call TRBD1 (6 bases). Trimming removed 1 base at V and 4 bases at J, with 15 bases between. Per the germline V gene, CDR1 is SGHDT and CDR2 is YYEEEE. The CDR3 consists of 17 residues. The CDR3 protein is CASSLLDSHFGANVLTF. For the CDR3, the DNA is TGTGCCAGCAGCTTGCTGGACAGCCATTTCGGGGCCAACGTCCTGACTTTC.

The chain uses TRBV7-9 and TRBJ1-1; D call uncertain. V lost 9 bases and J lost 4, with 18 bases in between. The CDR3 spans 14 residues. Germline V lookup: CDR1 SEHNR, CDR2 FQNEAQ (reference sequence). This chain's CDR3 is CASHWVERGTEAFF. CDR3 in DNA: TGTGCCAGTCACTGGGTAGAACGCGGCACTGAAGCTTTCTTT.

This rearrangement joins TRBV5-1 to TRBJ2-7, with a possible D match to TRBD1 (6 bases). The CDR3 is 16 residues long. The V and J ends lost 3 bases and 1 base respectively, with 17 bases between them. The germline gives CDR1 SGHRS, CDR2 YFSETQ. CDR3 sequence: CASSYRTGHDSYEQYF. Here the CDR3 DNA reads TGCGCCAGCAGCTACAGAACAGGGCATGATTCCTACGAGCAGTACTTC.

A few counts support this clone. The V gene is TRBV5-4, the J gene TRBJ2-7, with D unresolved. V was shortened by 4 bases and J by 3 bases, with 5 bases between the two germline ends. Germline V gene sequence: CDR1 SGHNT, CDR2 YYREEE (reference sequence). The CDR3 is 11 residues long. CDR3 loop: CASSPRYEQYV. CDR3 bases: TGTGCCAGCAGCCCGCGCTACGAGCAGTACGTC.

The chain employs TRBV5-1 and TRBJ2-5; D perhaps matches TRBD1 (5 bases). Trimming left V 0 bases short and J 4 bases short, with 7 bases between. The germline V gene has CDR1 SGHRS and CDR2 YFSETQ. The CDR3 spans 13 residues. CDR3 region: CASSLGRAETQYF. In nucleotides, the CDR3 is TGCGCCAGCAGCTTGGGCAGGGCAGAGACCCAGTACTTC.

This chain joins TRBV27 and TRBJ1-1; no definite D call. The V and J ends lost 7 bases and 4 bases respectively, with 22 bases between them. The CDR3 runs to 16 residues. Germline values: CDR1 MNHEY, CDR2 SMNVEV (reference sequence). The CDR3 DNA sequence: TGTGCCAGCACCCTAGGGAGGTCGTGGTCGGTCACTGAAGCTTTCTTT. Translating gives CASTLGRSWSVTEAFF.